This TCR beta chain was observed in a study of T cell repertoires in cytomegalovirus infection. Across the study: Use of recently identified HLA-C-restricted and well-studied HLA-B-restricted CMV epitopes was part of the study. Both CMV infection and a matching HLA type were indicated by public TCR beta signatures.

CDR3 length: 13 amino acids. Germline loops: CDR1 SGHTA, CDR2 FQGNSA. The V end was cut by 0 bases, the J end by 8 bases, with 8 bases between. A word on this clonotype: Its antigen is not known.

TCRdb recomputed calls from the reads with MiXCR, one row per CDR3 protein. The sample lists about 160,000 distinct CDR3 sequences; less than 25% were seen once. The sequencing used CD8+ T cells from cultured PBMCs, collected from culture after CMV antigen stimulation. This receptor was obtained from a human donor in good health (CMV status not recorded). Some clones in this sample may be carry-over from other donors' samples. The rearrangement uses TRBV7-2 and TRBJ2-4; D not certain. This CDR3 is CASSLAGRDIQYF. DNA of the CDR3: TGTGCCAGCAGCTTAGCCGGCCGGGACATTCAGTACTTC.